This T cell receptor beta chain was observed in a study of a mutant IDH1 vaccine in newly diagnosed glioma. This clone was seen a single time. Its matching antigen is unknown. The protocol was immunoSEQ multiplex PCR, while the TCRdb copy is restricted to in-frame clones and leaves out a portion. Of 41,000 or so clones listed, roughly 79% are singletons. This CDR3 comprises 14 residues. V lost 1 base, J lost 2 bases, and 1 base stayed unmatched. The germline V gene has CDR1 MGHRA and CDR2 YSYEKL. Time point defined: week 23, last vaccination. The vaccine gave 300 ug of a 20-mer mutant IDH1 peptide subcutaneously per dose. Patients carried new grade 3 or 4 IDH1-mutant astrocytomas lacking nuclear ATRX.

This TCR derives from a woman aged 40 to 50 with glioma. Some clones in this sample may be carry-over from other donors' samples. The genes are TRBV4-1 and TRBJ1-2, with 7 bases aligning to TRBD1. This specimen was PBMCs, taken from a glioma patient whose treatment included an IDH1 peptide vaccine. CDR3 nucleotides: TGCGCCAGCAGCCAAGCGACAGGGAACTATGGCTACACCTTC. This encodes CASSQATGNYGYTF.